The clone carrying this T cell receptor beta chain was seen many times. Its antigen remains unidentified. The use of genomic DNA as template underpinned the TCR beta VDJ and CDR3 profiling. Using its own MiXCR run on the reads, TCRdb lists one record per CDR3 protein. The sample carries approximately 180,000 distinct CDR3 sequences, around 60% recorded once. An expansion of CD8+CD57+ cells by flow cytometry had been shown in patients chosen for sequencing. From germline, CDR1 is DFQATT and CDR2 SNEGSKA (reference sequence). The CDR3 has 9 amino acids. V shed 4 bases and J shed 5 bases, with 0 bases lying between them. This entry is derived from a study of CD8+CD57+ T cells in acquired aplastic anemia. Findings and caveats of the study: Between patients and controls, about 31 CD8+ CDR3 sequences were found in common.

The material sequenced was sorted CD4+, CD8+, or CD8+CD57+ T cells (not recorded which) from PBMCs. The chain couples TRBV20-1 to TRBJ1-5; D uncertain. The clonotype comes from a human donor with aplastic anemia. The CDR3 protein is CSANQPQHF. Written as DNA, the CDR3 is TGCAGTGCTAATCAGCCCCAGCATTTT.